The T cell receptor beta chain described here comes from a study of post-analysis software for immune sequencing data. Regarding this clonotype: What it binds is unknown.

Study-level points and caveats: Four to six TRBV segments appeared more often in patients than in controls, and TRBV5-6, TRBV5-1 and TRBV20-1 were among these.

Prepared libraries of TCR beta cDNA carried unique molecular identifiers. TCRdb re-called the PCR reads through MiXCR, storing one row per CDR3 protein. Altogether 600,000 to 750,000 distinct CDR3 sequences are present, 59% being singletons, with the ten largest covering about 11%. Germline CDR1 reads LGHNA; CDR2 reads YSLEER. V was clipped by 2 bases and J by 3 bases, with 26 bases between them. The CDR3 spans 20 residues. This TCR was recovered from a girl aged 2-10 years with multiple sclerosis. Sequencing was carried out using blood. The gene calls are TRBV4-3 and TRBJ1-5, with D tentatively TRBD1 (5 bases). CDR3 nucleotides: TGCGCCAGCAGCCAAAGAGGTCCGGGGGACGGCCCGTTCCTCAATCAGCCCCAGCATTTT. It specifies CASSQRGPGDGPFLNQPQHF.